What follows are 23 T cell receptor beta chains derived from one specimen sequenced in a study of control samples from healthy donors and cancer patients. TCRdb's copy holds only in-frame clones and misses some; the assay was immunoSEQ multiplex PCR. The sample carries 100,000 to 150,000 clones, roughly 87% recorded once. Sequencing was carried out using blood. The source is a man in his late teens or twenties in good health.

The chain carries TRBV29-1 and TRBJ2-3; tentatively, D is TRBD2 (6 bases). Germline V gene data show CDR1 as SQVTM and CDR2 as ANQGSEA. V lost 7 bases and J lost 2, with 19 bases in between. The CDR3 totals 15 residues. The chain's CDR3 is CSACPRGGNTDTQYF. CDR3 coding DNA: TGCAGCGCCTGCCCTAGGGGCGGGAACACAGATACGCAGTATTTT.

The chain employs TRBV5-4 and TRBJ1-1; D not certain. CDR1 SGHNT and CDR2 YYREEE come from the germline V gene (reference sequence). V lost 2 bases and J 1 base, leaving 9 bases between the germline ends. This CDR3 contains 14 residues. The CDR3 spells CASSLTSRNTEAFF. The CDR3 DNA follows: TGTGCCAGCAGCTTAACCTCGAGGAACACTGAAGCTTTCTTT.

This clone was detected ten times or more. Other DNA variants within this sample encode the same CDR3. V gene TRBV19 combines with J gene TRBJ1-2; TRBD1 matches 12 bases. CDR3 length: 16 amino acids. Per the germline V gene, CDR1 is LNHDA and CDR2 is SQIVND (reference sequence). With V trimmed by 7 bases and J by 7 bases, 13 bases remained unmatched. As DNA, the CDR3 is TGTGCCAGTACCCTAGGGGGACAGGGGGCCGGCGGTGGCTACACCTTC. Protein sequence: CASTLGGQGAGGGYTF.

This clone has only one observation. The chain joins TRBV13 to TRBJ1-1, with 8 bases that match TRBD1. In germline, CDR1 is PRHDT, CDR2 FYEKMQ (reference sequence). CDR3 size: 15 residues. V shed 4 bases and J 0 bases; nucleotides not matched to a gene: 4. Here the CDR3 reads CASSSWDRMNTEAFF. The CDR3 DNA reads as TGTGCCAGCAGCTCGTGGGACAGGATGAACACTGAAGCTTTCTTT.

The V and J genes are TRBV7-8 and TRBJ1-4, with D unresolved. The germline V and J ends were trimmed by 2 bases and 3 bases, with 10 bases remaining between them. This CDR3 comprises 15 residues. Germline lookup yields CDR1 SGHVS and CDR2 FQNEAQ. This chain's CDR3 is CASSLYQVPNEKLFF. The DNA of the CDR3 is TGTGCCAGCAGCTTATATCAGGTGCCTAATGAAAAACTGTTTTTT.

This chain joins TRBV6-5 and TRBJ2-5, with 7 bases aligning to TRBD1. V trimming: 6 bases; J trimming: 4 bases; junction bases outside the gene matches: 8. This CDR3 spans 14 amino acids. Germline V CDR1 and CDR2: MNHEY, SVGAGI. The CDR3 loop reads CASSLRQGRETQYF. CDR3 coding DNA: TGTGCCAGCAGCCTCCGACAGGGACGAGAGACCCAGTACTTC.

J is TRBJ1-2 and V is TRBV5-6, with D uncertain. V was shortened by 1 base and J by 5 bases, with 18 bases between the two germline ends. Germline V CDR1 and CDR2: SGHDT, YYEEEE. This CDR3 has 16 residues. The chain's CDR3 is CASSLRTLIQRYGYTF. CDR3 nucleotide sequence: TGTGCCAGCAGCTTGAGGACCTTAATCCAGAGGTATGGCTACACCTTC.

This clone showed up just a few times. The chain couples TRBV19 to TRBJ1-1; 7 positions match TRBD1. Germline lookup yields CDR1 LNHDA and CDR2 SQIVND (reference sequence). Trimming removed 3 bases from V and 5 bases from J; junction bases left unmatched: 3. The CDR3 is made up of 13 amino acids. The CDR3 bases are TGTGCCAGTAGTATGCAGGGGGGAACTGAAGCTTTCTTT. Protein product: CASSMQGGTEAFF.

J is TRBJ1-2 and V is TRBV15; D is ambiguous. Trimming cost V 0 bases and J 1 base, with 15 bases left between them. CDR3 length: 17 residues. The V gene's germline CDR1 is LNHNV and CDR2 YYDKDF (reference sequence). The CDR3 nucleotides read TGTGCCACCAGCAGAGAGGATGGTCTAAATATTAACTATGGCTACACCTTC. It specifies CATSREDGLNINYGYTF. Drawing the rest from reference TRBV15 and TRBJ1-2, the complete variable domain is DAMVIQNPRYQVTQFGKPVTLSCSQTLNHNVMYWYQQKSSQAPKLLFHYYDKDFNNEADTPDNFQSRRPNTSFCFLDIRSPGLGDTAMYLCATSREDGLNINYGYTFGSGTRLTVV.

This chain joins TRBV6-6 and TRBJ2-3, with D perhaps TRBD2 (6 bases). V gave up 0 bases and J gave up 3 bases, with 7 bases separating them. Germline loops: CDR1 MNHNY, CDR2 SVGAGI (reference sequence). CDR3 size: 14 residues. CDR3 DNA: TGTGCCAGCAGTTACTCGGGAGGTACAGATACGCAGTATTTT. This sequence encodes CASSYSGGTDTQYF.

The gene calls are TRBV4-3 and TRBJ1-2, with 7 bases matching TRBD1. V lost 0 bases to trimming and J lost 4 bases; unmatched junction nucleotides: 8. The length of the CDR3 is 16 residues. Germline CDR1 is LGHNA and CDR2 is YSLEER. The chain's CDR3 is CASSQDQFSGGYGYTF. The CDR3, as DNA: TGCGCCAGCAGCCAAGATCAGTTTTCAGGGGGCTATGGCTACACCTTC.

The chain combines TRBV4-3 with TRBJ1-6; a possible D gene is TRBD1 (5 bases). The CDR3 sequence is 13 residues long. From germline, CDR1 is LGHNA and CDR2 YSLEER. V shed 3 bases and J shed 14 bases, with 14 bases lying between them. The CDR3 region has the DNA TGCGCCAGCAGCCAGACGTGGGACCTCACCCTCCACTTT. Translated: CASSQTWDLTLHF.

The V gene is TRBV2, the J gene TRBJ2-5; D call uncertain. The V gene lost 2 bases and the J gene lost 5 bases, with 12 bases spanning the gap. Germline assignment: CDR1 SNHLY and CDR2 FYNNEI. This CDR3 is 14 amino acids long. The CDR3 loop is CASSESRVGETQYF. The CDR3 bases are TGTGCCAGCAGTGAATCCCGGGTCGGGGAGACCCAGTACTTC.

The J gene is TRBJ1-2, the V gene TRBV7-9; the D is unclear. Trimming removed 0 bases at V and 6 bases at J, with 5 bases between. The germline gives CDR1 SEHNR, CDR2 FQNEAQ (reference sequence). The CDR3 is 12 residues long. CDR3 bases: TGTGCCAGCAGCTTAGCCGTGGATGGCTACACCTTC. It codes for CASSLAVDGYTF.

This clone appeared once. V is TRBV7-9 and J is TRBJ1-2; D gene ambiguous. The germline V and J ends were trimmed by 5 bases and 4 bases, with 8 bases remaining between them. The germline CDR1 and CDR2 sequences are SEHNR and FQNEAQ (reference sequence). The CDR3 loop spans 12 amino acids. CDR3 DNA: TGTGCCAGCAGCCTCGGGAGCTATGGCTACACCTTC. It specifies CASSLGSYGYTF. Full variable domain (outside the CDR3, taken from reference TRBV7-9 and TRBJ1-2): DTGVSQNPRHKITKRGQNVTFRCDPISEHNRLYWYRQTLGQGPEFLTYFQNEAQLEKSRLLSDRFSAERPKGSFSTLEIQRTEQGDSAMYLCASSLGSYGYTFGSGTRLTVV.

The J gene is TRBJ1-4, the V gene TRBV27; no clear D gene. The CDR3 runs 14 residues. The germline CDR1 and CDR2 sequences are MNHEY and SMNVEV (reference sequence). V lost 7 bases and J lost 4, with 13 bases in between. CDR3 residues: CASKKGSINEKLFF. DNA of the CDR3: TGTGCCAGCAAGAAGGGTTCTATTAATGAAAAACTGTTTTTT.

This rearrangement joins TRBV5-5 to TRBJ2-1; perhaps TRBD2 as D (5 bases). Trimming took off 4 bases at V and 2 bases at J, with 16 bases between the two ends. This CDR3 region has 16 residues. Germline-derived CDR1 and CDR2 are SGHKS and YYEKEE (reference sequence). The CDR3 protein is CASSRPGNSTYNEQFF. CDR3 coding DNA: TGTGCCAGCAGCCGCCCCGGGAACAGCACCTACAATGAGCAGTTCTTC.

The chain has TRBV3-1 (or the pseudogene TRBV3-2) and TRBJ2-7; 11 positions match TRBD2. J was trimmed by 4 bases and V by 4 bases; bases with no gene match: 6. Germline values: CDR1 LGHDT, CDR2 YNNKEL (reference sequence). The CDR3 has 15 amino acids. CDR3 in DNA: TGTGCCAGCAGCCTAGCGGGAGGGCAATTATACGAGCAGTACTTC. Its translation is CASSLAGGQLYEQYF.

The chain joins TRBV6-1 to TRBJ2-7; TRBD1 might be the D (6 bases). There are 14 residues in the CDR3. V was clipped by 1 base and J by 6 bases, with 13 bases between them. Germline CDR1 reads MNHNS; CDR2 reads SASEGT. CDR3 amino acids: CASSEVGTRGEQYF. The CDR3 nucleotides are TGTGCCAGCAGTGAAGTAGGGACCAGGGGCGAGCAGTACTTC.

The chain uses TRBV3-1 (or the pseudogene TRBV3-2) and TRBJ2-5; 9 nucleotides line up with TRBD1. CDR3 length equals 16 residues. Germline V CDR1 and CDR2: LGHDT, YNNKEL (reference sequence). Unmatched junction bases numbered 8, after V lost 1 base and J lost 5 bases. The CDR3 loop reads CASSQGRDRVKETQYF. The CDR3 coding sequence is TGTGCCAGCAGCCAAGGGCGGGACAGGGTTAAGGAGACCCAGTACTTC.

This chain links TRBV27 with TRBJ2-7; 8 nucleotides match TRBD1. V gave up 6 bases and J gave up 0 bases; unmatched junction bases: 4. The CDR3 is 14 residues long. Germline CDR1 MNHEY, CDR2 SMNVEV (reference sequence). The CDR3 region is CASSGQGSSYEQYF. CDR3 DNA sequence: TGTGCCAGCAGCGGACAGGGCAGCTCCTACGAGCAGTACTTC.

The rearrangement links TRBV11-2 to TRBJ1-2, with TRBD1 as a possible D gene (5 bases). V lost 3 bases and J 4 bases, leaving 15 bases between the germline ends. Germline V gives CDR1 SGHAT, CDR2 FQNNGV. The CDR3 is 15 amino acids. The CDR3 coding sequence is TGTGCCAGCAGCTTCACCGCCGGGGGTAGCTATGGCTACACCTTC. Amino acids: CASSFTAGGSYGYTF. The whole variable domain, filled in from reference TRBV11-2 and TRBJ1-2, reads EAGVAQSPRYKIIEKRQSVAFWCNPISGHATLYWYQQILGQGPKLLIQFQNNGVVDDSQLPKDRFSAERLKGVDSTLKIQPAKLEDSAVYLCASSFTAGGSYGYTFGSGTRLTVV.

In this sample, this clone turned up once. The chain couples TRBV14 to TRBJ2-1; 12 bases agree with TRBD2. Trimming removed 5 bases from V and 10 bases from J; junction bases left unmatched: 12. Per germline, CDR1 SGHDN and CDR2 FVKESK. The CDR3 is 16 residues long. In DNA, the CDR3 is TGTGCCAGCAGCTTAGGGACTAGCGGGCCCGTCGGGGAGCAGTTCTTC. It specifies CASSLGTSGPVGEQFF.